These 9 T cell receptor beta chains were all obtained from the same sample, sequenced in a study of blood T cell repertoires in COVID-19. Generated by immunoSEQ multiplex PCR, the TCRdb table keeps only in-frame clones and is missing some. The repertoire holds roughly 430,000 clones, with approximately 91% as singletons. The sample comprised PBMCs or T cells enriched from blood (not recorded which). The receptors stem from a woman between 18 and 29 years old who had been exposed to COVID-19.

To note about this clone: At one end, the junction sequence differs from germline, possibly due to a read error. The J gene is TRBJ1-1, the V gene TRBV30; 7 bases line up with TRBD1. The germline V gene has CDR1 GTSNPN and CDR2 SVGIG (reference sequence). This CDR3 region has 15 residues. For the CDR3, the DNA is TGTGCCTGGAGGATCTCCGGGACAGTGAAGACTGAAGCTTTCTTT. Its translation: CAWRISGTVKTEAFF.

The chain joins TRBV5-6 to TRBJ2-1, with 8 nucleotides matching TRBD1. Germline lookup yields CDR1 SGHDT and CDR2 YYEEEE. CDR3 length: 15 residues. V shed 4 bases and J 2 bases; nucleotides not matched to a gene: 5. The CDR3 protein is CASSQGQGTYNEQFF. The CDR3 nucleotides read TGTGCCAGCAGCCAAGGACAGGGTACCTACAATGAGCAGTTCTTC.

The chain is built from TRBV3-1 (or the pseudogene TRBV3-2) and TRBJ2-2; D not certain. The germline V and J ends were trimmed by 4 bases and 2 bases, with 14 bases remaining between them. Germline CDR1 LGHDT, CDR2 YNNKEL (reference sequence). The CDR3 is made up of 16 amino acids. The CDR3 coding sequence is TGTGCCAGCAGCCGAACAGCAACTTCCAACACCGGGGAGCTGTTTTTT. It specifies CASSRTATSNTGELFF.

The chain recombines TRBV11-2 with TRBJ2-1; TRBD2 aligns across 14 bases. This CDR3 has 20 amino acids. The trim removed 0 bases at V and 7 bases at J, leaving 14 bases unmatched. The germline V gene has CDR1 SGHAT and CDR2 FQNNGV. CDR3 region: CASSLDYRLAGGPLMNEQFF. In nucleotides, the CDR3 is TGTGCCAGCAGCTTAGATTATCGACTAGCGGGAGGGCCCTTGATGAATGAGCAGTTCTTC.

The chain couples TRBV28 to TRBJ1-1; possible D gene TRBD1, 5 bases. This CDR3 comprises 14 residues. CDR1 is MDHEN and CDR2 is SYDVKM in the germline V gene. V was pared by 2 bases and J by 5 bases, with 12 bases between. As DNA, the CDR3 is TGTGCCAGCAGTTTAGCAGGGATGGGGACTGAAGCTTTCTTT. Its translation is CASSLAGMGTEAFF.

The chain carries TRBV19 and TRBJ1-5; the match to TRBD1 covers 8 bases. Germline CDR1 reads LNHDA; CDR2 reads SQIVND (reference sequence). V shed 4 bases and J 6 bases; nucleotides not matched to a gene: 8. The CDR3 is made up of 15 amino acids. CDR3 in amino acids: CASSTPGGSGQPQHF. CDR3 in DNA: TGTGCCAGTAGTACCCCAGGGGGCTCTGGTCAGCCCCAGCATTTT. The complete variable domain, with remaining parts taken from reference TRBV19 and TRBJ1-5, reads DGGITQSPKYLFRKEGQNVTLSCEQNLNHDAMYWYRQDPGQGLRLIYYSQIVNDFQKGDIAEGYSVSREKKESFPLTVTSAQKNPTAFYLCASSTPGGSGQPQHFGDGTRLSIL.

V usage is TRBV7-8 and J usage is TRBJ2-3; 9 bases match TRBD2. The trim removed 2 bases at V and 1 base at J, leaving 7 bases unmatched. CDR1 SGHVS and CDR2 FQNEAQ come from the germline V gene. This CDR3 comprises 17 residues. The CDR3 bases are TGTGCCAGCAGCTTATTTGGTAGCGGGGGACGCACAGATACGCAGTATTTT. Translating gives CASSLFGSGGRTDTQYF. The entire variable domain, with the rest obtained from reference TRBV7-8 and TRBJ2-3, is as follows: GAGVSQSPRYKVAKRGQDVALRCDPISGHVSLFWYQQALGQGPEFLTYFQNEAQLDKSGLPSDRFFAERPEGSVSTLKIQRTQQEDSAVYLCASSLFGSGGRTDTQYFGPGTRLTVL.

The V and J genes are TRBV5-1 and TRBJ2-3; D gene unclear. Germline values: CDR1 SGHRS, CDR2 YFSETQ. V was trimmed by 7 bases and J by 0 bases, leaving 6 bases between them. This CDR3 contains 12 residues. DNA of the CDR3: TGCGCCAGCTTTAGCAGCACAGATACGCAGTATTTT. It translates to CASFSSTDTQYF.

The gene calls are TRBV5-1 and TRBJ2-7; 8 bases agree with TRBD1. This CDR3 region has 14 residues. Germline V gives CDR1 SGHRS, CDR2 YFSETQ. The V gene end was trimmed by 4 bases and the J gene end by 3 bases; junction bases not matched to a gene: 6. The CDR3 here is CASSPWTGNYEQYF. The CDR3 DNA follows: TGCGCCAGCAGCCCATGGACAGGGAACTACGAGCAGTACTTC.